This TCR beta chain was captured in a study of T cell responses to AZD1222 COVID-19 vaccine. Sequenced by immunoSEQ multiplex PCR; TCRdb stores in-frame clones only, minus some. The table lists around 79,000 clones, roughly nine tenths of them singletons. The CDR3 contains 15 residues. Germline V CDR1 and CDR2: SGHDN, FVKESK. With 4 bases removed from V and 3 bases from J, the gap between germline ends came to 14 bases. Here the sequenced sample was peripheral blood, taken on day 0 of AZD1222 vaccination. The V gene is TRBV14, the J gene TRBJ2-3; TRBD2 might be the D (5 bases). This TCR was sampled from an adult in good health. The CDR3 sequence is CASSPSTRRTDTQYF. Written as DNA, the CDR3 is TGTGCCAGCAGCCCATCGACCAGGAGGACAGATACGCAGTATTTT.